This T cell receptor beta chain was observed in a study of shared clonotypes between healthy human individuals. Clones were read by immunoSEQ multiplex PCR, and TCRdb kept only the in-frame ones, dropping some. The sample holds fewer than 1.6 million clones, less than 99% seen once. To note about this clone: Its antigen is unidentified.

Study-level findings and limits: Sampling covered nothing but blood. Tissue TCR repertoires likely differ from those found in blood. Naive subsets typically showed greater estimated richness than memory subsets.

Sequences were obtained from naive CD4+ T cells sorted from blood. Subset reported: CD45RA+ positively selected. This receptor was identified in a man aged 25-45 years in good health.

The DNA of the CDR3 is TGTGCCAGCAGCTTAATGGTTAATCAGCCCCAGCATTTT. Amino acids: CASSLMVNQPQHF. The chain uses TRBV7-3 and TRBJ1-5; D not resolved. This CDR3 has 13 amino acids. Germline V lookup: CDR1 SGHTA, CDR2 FQGTGA. V lost 1 base to trimming and J lost 4 bases, with 5 bases between them.